The subject of this entry is one TCR beta chain. These data are taken from a study of blood T cell repertoires in COVID-19. In the study overall: The United States, Italy and Spain supplied acute and convalescent COVID-19 samples. Sample material is recorded as cDNA or gDNA derived from T cells, B-cell-depleted T cells, or PBMCs.

The CDR3 is 14 residues long. Trimming pared 0 bases from V and 8 bases from J, leaving 14 bases between. From germline, CDR1 is SGHRS and CDR2 YFSETQ. As handled by the study authors: Reference gene primer amplification gave estimated nucleated cell counts. Here immunoSEQ multiplex PCR was the method, and the copy in TCRdb shows in-frame clones only, minus some. V and J calls and clone size are those listed in that table; D and trimming were worked out from the DNA. Among tens of thousands of clones listed, 85% to 90% were seen once. Sample: peripheral blood. The receptor was isolated from a woman older than 75 in a cohort sampled during active or convalescent COVID-19. The V gene is TRBV5-1, the J gene TRBJ1-2; D is ambiguous. CDR3 coding DNA: TGCGCCAGCAGCTTGGATCCAGCGTCTGGAGGCTACACCTTC. Encoded protein: CASSLDPASGGYTF.